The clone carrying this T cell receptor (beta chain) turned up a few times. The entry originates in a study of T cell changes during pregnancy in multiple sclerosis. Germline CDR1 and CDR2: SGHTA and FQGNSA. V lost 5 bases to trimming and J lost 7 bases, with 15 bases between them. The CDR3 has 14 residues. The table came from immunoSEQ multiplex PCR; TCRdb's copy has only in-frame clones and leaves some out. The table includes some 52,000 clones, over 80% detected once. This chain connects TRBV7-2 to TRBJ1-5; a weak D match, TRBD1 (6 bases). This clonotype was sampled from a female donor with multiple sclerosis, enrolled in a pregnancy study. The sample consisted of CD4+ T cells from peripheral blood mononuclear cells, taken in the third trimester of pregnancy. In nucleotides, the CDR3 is TGTGCCAGCAGCATCATTCCTAGGGGGCAGCCCCAGCATTTT. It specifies CASSIIPRGQPQHF.